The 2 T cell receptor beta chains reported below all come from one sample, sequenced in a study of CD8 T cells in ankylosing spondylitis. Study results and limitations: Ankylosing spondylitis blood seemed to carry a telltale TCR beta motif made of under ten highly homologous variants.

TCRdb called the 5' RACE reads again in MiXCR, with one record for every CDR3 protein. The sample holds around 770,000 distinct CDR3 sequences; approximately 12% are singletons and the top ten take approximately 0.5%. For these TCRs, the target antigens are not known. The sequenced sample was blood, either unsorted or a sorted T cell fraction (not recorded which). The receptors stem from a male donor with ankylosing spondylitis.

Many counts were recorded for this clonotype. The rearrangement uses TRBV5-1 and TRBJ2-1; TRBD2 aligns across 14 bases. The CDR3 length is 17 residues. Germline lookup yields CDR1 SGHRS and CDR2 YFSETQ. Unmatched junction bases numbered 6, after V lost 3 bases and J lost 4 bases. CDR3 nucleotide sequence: TGCGCCAGCAGCTGGGGACTAGCGGGAGTCGGATACAATGAGCAGTTCTTC. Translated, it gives CASSWGLAGVGYNEQFF.

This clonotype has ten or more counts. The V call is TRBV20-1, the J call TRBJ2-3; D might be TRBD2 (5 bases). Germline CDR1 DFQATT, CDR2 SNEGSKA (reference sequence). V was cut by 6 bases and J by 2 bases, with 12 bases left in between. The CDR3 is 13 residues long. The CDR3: CSAPSGVTDTQYF. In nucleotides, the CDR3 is TGCAGTGCGCCTTCCGGGGTCACAGATACGCAGTATTTT.